This T cell receptor beta chain was profiled in a study of blood T cell repertoires in COVID-19. Looking at the study overall: Material from acute and convalescent COVID-19 was sourced from the United States, Italy and Spain. The cDNA or gDNA used as material had been derived from T cells, B-cell-depleted T cells, or PBMCs.

Study processing details: Estimation of nucleated cell counts was performed using reference gene primer amplification. Generated by immunoSEQ multiplex PCR, the TCRdb table keeps only in-frame clones and is missing some. Clone size and V and J calls were adopted from that table, with D and trimming inferred from the DNA. The table includes some 290,000 clones, 75% to 90% detected once. The ends lost 5 bases at V and 0 bases at J; junction bases unmatched: 10. The germline V gene has CDR1 LNHDA and CDR2 SQIVND (reference sequence). The CDR3 has 19 amino acids. This receptor was identified in a woman in her forties or fifties who had recovered from COVID-19. Sequencing input: peripheral blood. J is TRBJ2-1 and V is TRBV19; 13 bases agree with TRBD2. CDR3 DNA sequence: TGTGCCAGTAGTCAAGGGGGACTAGCGGGGACCAGCTCCTACAATGAGCAGTTCTTC. Its translation is CASSQGGLAGTSSYNEQFF.